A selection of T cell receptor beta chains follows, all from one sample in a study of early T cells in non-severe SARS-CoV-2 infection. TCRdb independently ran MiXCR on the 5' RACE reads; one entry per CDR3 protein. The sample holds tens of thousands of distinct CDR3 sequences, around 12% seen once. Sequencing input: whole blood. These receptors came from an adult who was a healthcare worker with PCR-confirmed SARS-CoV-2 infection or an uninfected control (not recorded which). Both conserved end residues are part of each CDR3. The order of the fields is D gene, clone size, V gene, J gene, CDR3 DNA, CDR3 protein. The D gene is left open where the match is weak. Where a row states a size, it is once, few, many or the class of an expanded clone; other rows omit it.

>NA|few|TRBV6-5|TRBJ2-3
TGTGCCAGCACCGCCTTTGATACGCAGTATTTT
CASTAFDTQYF
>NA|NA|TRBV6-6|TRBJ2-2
TGTGCCAGCAGTTACTCCGTGGGTAGTTCAAGCGGGGAGCTGTTTTTT
CASSYSVGSSSGELFF
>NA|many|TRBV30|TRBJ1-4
TGTGCCTGGAGTCCCGTCTTTTCGAGGGTTACTAATGAAAAACTGTTTTTT
CAWSPVFSRVTNEKLFF
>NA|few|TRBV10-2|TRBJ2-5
TGCGCCAGCAGTGGACCCCAGCCGGAGACCCAGTACTTC
CASSGPQPETQYF
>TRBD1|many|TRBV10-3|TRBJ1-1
TGTGCCATCAGTGACAGGGGGCTATCTGAAGCTTTCTTT
CAISDRGLSEAFF
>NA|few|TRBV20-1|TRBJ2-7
TGCAGTGCTAGAGACGCAGGGGAAGGTAACGAGCAGTACTTC
CSARDAGEGNEQYF
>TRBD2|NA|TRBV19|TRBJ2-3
TGTGCCAGTACTATTAGCGGGGGGCCGAGAGATACGCAGTATTTT
CASTISGGPRDTQYF
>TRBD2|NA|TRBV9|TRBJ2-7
TGTGCCAGCAGCGTAGCTAGCGGGGGCTACGAGCAGTACTTC
CASSVASGGYEQYF
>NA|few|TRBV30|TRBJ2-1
TGTGCCTGGAGTTGGGGGCGGGTAAGCAATGAGCAGTTCTTC
CAWSWGRVSNEQFF
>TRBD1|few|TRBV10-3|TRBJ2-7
TGTGCCATCAACCCGGGACAGGGAGCCTACGAGCAGTACTTC
CAINPGQGAYEQYF
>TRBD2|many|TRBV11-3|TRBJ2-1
TGTGCCAGCAGCTCTAGCGGGAGCTCCTACAATGAGCAGTTCTTC
CASSSSGSSYNEQFF
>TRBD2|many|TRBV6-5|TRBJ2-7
TGTGCCAGCAGTTACGGGTCCCCGGGACTAGCGGGAGGCCGCTCCTACGAGCAGTACTTC
CASSYGSPGLAGGRSYEQYF
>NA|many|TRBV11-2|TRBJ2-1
TGTGCCAGCAGCCTAACTAGTTTAAGCCCCAATATTAATGAGCAGTTCTTC
CASSLTSLSPNINEQFF
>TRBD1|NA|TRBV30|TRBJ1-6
TGTGCCTGGAGTGGCCGGGACAGGGTTTACTCACCCCTCCACTTT
CAWSGRDRVYSPLHF
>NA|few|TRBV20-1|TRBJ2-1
TGCAGTGCTAGAAGGCCCCTTTACAATGAGCAGTTCTTC
CSARRPLYNEQFF
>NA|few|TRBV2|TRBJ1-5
TGTCCCAGCAGTGTGGAGAGCAATCAGCCCCAGCATTTT
CPSSVESNQPQHF
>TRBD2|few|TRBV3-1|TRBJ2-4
TGTGCCAGCAGCCATCCGTCTAGCGGGGGGGCGGACGTTCAGTACTTC
CASSHPSSGGADVQYF
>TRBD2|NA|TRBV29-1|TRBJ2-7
TGCAGCGTTACCCCGGGACTAGCGGCGTACGAGCAGTACTTC
CSVTPGLAAYEQYF
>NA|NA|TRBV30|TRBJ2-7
TGTGCCTGGAGTGTTTGGAGCTACGAGCAGTACTTC
CAWSVWSYEQYF
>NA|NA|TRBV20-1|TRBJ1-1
TGCAGTACTCTCGGGGGCCGCACTGAAGCTTTCTTT
CSTLGGRTEAFF
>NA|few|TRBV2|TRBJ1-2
TGTGCCAGCAGTACCGGGACACCCCGTCCGGGCTACACCTTC
CASSTGTPRPGYTF
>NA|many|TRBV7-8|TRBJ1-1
TGTGCCAGCAGCCGGGTGAACACTGAAGCTTTCTTT
CASSRVNTEAFF
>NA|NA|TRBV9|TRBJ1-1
TGTGCCAGCAGCCCCTTGGTGAGGGGAGAAGCTTTCTTT
CASSPLVRGEAFF
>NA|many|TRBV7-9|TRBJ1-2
TGTGCCAGCAGCCCCTCTAATCCAGTTATGGGCCGGGGCTACACCTTC
CASSPSNPVMGRGYTF
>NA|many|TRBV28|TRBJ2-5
TGTGCCAGCAGCTTACTAGAAGGGGTACTCGAAGAGACCCAGTACTTC
CASSLLEGVLEETQYF
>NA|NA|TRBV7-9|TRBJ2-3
TGTGCCAGCAGCCTAGGGTTCTCGGCCGATACGCAGTATTTT
CASSLGFSADTQYF
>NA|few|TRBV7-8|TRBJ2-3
TGTGCCAGCAGCTTAGGTCGGCAAAACACAGATACGCAGTATTTT
CASSLGRQNTDTQYF
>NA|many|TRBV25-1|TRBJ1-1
TGTGCCAGCAGTAAAGAGAGGGGGACTGAAGCTTTCTTT
CASSKERGTEAFF
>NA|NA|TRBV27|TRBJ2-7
TGTGCCAGCAGCTCGGGTCAGAACAAGCAGTACTTC
CASSSGQNKQYF
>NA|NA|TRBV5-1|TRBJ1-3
TGCGCCAGCAGCCAGAGCGGGGTTCCCCTCTCTGGAAACACCATATATTTT
CASSQSGVPLSGNTIYF
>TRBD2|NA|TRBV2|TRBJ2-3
TGTGCCAGCAGTGAAGGGACTAGCGGGACGGCGACGCAGTATTTT
CASSEGTSGTATQYF
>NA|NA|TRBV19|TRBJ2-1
TGTGCCAGTAGGTCCGCCCCGACAGCCTTCAATGAGCAGTTCTTC
CASRSAPTAFNEQFF
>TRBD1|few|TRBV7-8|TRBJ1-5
TGTGCCAGCAGTGATAACAGGGGGAGGACGAGCAATCAGCCCCAGCATTTT
CASSDNRGRTSNQPQHF
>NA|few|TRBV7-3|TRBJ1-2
TGTGCCAGCAGCCTATCGACAGAATCTGGTGGCTACACCTTC
CASSLSTESGGYTF
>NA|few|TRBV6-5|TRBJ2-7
TGTGCCAGCAGTTACTCCGACCGGTCCACCTACGAGCAGTACTTC
CASSYSDRSTYEQYF
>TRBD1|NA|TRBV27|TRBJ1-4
TGTGCCAGCAGTTTATTGGCCAGGGGGGATGAAAAACTGTTTTTT
CASSLLARGDEKLFF
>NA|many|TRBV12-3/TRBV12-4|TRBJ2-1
TGTGCCAGCAGCCTCCTGGAGGATGAGCAGTTCTTC
CASSLLEDEQFF
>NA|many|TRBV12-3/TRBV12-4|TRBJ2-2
TGTGCCAGCAGTCCCCTAAAGGGGTTGGTGTTGAACACCGGGGAGCTGTTTTTT
CASSPLKGLVLNTGELFF
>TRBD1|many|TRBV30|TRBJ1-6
TGTGCCTGGGGACAGGGGGAGATGCGGCCCCTCCACTTT
CAWGQGEMRPLHF
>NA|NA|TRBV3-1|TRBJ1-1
TGTGCCAGCAGCGCCCGGAAGGATATGGCTTTCTTT
CASSARKDMAFF